These 27 T cell receptor beta chains originate from one sample sequenced in a study of T cell repertoires in ileal Crohn's disease. TCRdb keeps only in-frame clones here, not all; method: immunoSEQ multiplex PCR. The sample shows some 15,000 clones, about 93% of them seen only once. What was sequenced was ileal tissue. These receptors all stem from an adult with Crohn's disease.

With respect to this clone: The junction departs from the called germline gene at one end, perhaps through a read error. The V gene is TRBV29-1, the J gene TRBJ1-2; TRBD1 matches at 8 bases. Germline V gene lookup returns CDR1 SQVTM and CDR2 ANQGSEA. This CDR3 has 10 residues. CDR3 sequence reads: CSVGGTGDFF. DNA of the CDR3: TGCAGCGTTGGGGGGACAGGAGACTTCTTC.

The chain combines TRBV7-2 with TRBJ1-2; 8 bases are shared with TRBD1. The CDR3 sequence is 17 residues long. The J segment lost 7 bases and the V segment lost 5 bases, leaving 18 bases of the junction unmatched. Germline V CDR1 and CDR2: SGHTA, FQGNSA. The CDR3 protein is CASSAGQGAGFGGGYTF. The DNA of the CDR3 is TGTGCCAGCAGCGCCGGACAGGGAGCAGGATTCGGGGGTGGCTACACCTTC.

The chain combines TRBV7-3 with TRBJ1-1; TRBD1 might be the D (5 bases). The germline CDR1 and CDR2 sequences are SGHTA and FQGTGA. Trimming left V 5 bases short and J 5 bases short, with 9 bases between. The CDR3 is 12 residues long. CDR3 in amino acids: CASSTGTTEAFF. DNA of the CDR3: TGTGCCAGCAGCACCGGGACTACTGAAGCTTTCTTT.

V usage is TRBV9 and J usage is TRBJ2-1; unclear D gene. Germline V gene sequence: CDR1 SGDLS, CDR2 YYNGEE. The CDR3 runs to 11 residues. Trimming cost V 4 bases and J 6 bases, with 5 bases left between them. Written as DNA, the CDR3 is TGTGCCAGCAGCCTTCTCAATGAGCAGTTCTTC. This codes for CASSLLNEQFF.

The V gene is TRBV6-1, the J gene TRBJ1-4; the D gene is possibly TRBD1 (5 bases). Germline values: CDR1 MNHNS, CDR2 SASEGT. The CDR3 contains 13 residues. V was cut by 11 bases and J by 4 bases, with 14 bases left in between. The CDR3: CAAEGTVNEKLFF. CDR3 nucleotides: TGTGCCGCCGAAGGGACTGTTAATGAAAAACTGTTTTTT.

The chain recombines TRBV6-1 with TRBJ1-3; D is unclear. This CDR3 comprises 13 residues. Trimming cost V 6 bases and J 8 bases, with 14 bases left between them. Germline CDR1 and CDR2: MNHNS and SASEGT. CDR3 DNA sequence: TGTGCCAGCAGGCTAGGAGTAGAAGACACCATATATTTT. Translation gives CASRLGVEDTIYF.

This clone occurred once. The chain has TRBV4-3 and TRBJ1-4, with 11 bases fitting TRBD1. Losses at the gene ends were 3 bases for V and 8 bases for J; bases not matched to a gene: 5. Germline V gives CDR1 LGHNA, CDR2 YSLEER. This CDR3 is built from 15 residues. This CDR3 reads CASSHWGQGDEKLFF. DNA for the CDR3: TGCGCCAGCAGCCATTGGGGACAGGGGGACGAAAAACTGTTTTTT.

The J gene is TRBJ2-2, the V gene TRBV19; the D gene is possibly TRBD1 (6 bases). This CDR3 spans 14 amino acids. Trimming removed 6 bases at V and 1 base at J, with 9 bases between. CDR1 and CDR2 (germline): LNHDA, SQIVND (reference sequence). CDR3 protein: CASRKQGNTGELFF. The CDR3 DNA reads TGTGCCAGTAGGAAACAGGGGAACACCGGGGAGCTGTTTTTT.

This clone was seen a single time. The chain employs TRBV7-9 and TRBJ2-3; D gene ambiguous. This CDR3 has 15 amino acids. Germline lookup yields CDR1 SEHNR and CDR2 FQNEAQ (reference sequence). Between the trimmed V and J ends, which lost 5 bases and 2 bases, there was a span of 14 bases. Here the CDR3 reads CASSKTTTDTDTQYF. The DNA of the CDR3 is TGTGCCAGCAGCAAGACAACAACCGACACAGATACGCAGTATTTT.

The V call is TRBV5-1, the J call TRBJ2-3; D gene unclear. The germline gives CDR1 SGHRS, CDR2 YFSETQ. V was shortened by 0 bases and J by 0 bases, with 11 bases between the two germline ends. The CDR3 extends over 16 amino acids. The CDR3 here is CASSLAQHQSTDTQYF. The CDR3, as DNA: TGCGCCAGCAGCTTGGCCCAACACCAAAGCACAGATACGCAGTATTTT.

V and J are TRBV7-6 and TRBJ1-6; 8 positions agree with TRBD1. This CDR3 spans 15 amino acids. Germline V gene lookup returns CDR1 SGHVS and CDR2 FNYEAQ. Trimming took 5 bases from V and 10 from J; bases not matched to a gene: 10. As DNA, the CDR3 is TGTGCCAGCAGCCCGGAGGACAGGGCCGAGTCACCCCTCCACTTT. Protein sequence: CASSPEDRAESPLHF.

This chain joins TRBV10-3 and TRBJ2-6; 10 nucleotides line up with TRBD1. The trim removed 6 bases at V and 1 base at J, leaving 9 bases unmatched. CDR3 length equals 18 residues. Germline CDR1 ENHRY, CDR2 SYGVKD. The CDR3 here is CAISHNRDRGSGANVLTF. CDR3 coding DNA: TGTGCCATCAGCCACAACCGGGACAGGGGATCTGGGGCCAACGTCCTGACTTTC.

CDR3 sequence (DNA): TGTGCCAGCAGCTTCGGCGGAGAAGGAGCTTTCTTT. It is translated as CASSFGGEGAFF. The rearrangement links TRBV5-5 to TRBJ1-1, with D unclear. The V end lost 2 bases, the J end lost 10 bases, and 12 bases lay between the germline ends. Germline CDR1 SGHKS, CDR2 YYEKEE (reference sequence). The length of the CDR3 is 12 residues. The full variable domain, completed using reference TRBV5-5 and TRBJ1-1, is DAGVTQSPTHLIKTRGQQVTLRCSPISGHKSVSWYQQVLGQGPQFIFQYYEKEERGRGNFPDRFSARQFPNYSSELNVNALLLGDSALYLCASSFGGEGAFFGQGTRLTVV.

This chain uses TRBV5-1 with TRBJ1-2, with TRBD1 as a possible D gene (5 bases). The ends were cut back, 1 base at V and 8 bases at J, with 15 bases in the middle. CDR1 is SGHRS, CDR2 YFSETQ, per germline. The CDR3 has 14 residues. The CDR3 loop is CASSLSTGAGGYTF. For the CDR3, the DNA is TGCGCCAGCAGCTTGTCCACAGGAGCGGGCGGCTACACCTTC.

This chain's CDR3 is CASSLVSGGSENEQFF. CDR3 nucleotide sequence: TGCGCCAGCAGCTTGGTTAGCGGGGGATCGGAAAATGAGCAGTTCTTC. The chain employs TRBV5-1 and TRBJ2-1, with 9 nucleotides matching TRBD2. V was clipped by 0 bases and J by 7 bases; unmatched bases: 8. CDR1 SGHRS and CDR2 YFSETQ come from the germline V gene. There are 16 residues in the CDR3.

This clone was seen only once. The chain has TRBV29-1 and TRBJ2-5, with TRBD1 matching over 10 bases. Per the germline V gene, CDR1 is SQVTM and CDR2 is ANQGSEA. J was trimmed by 5 bases and V by 3 bases; bases with no gene match: 3. The CDR3 is made up of 13 amino acids. The chain's CDR3 is CSVDWTGGETQYF. The DNA for the CDR3 is TGCAGCGTTGACTGGACAGGGGGGGAGACCCAGTACTTC.

The chain combines TRBV29-1 with TRBJ2-6, with D possibly matching TRBD2 (5 bases). CDR1 and CDR2 from the germline V gene are SQVTM and ANQGSEA. V dropped 7 bases and J dropped 2 bases, with 18 bases sitting between them. The CDR3 extends over 16 amino acids. The CDR3 DNA reads as TGCAGCGCCCTGACTACGTTGAAGACTGGGGCCAACGTCCTGACTTTC. Protein sequence: CSALTTLKTGANVLTF.

The rearrangement joins TRBV7-3 to TRBJ2-5, with 7 bases lining up with TRBD2. The J call may be faulty, since TRBJ2-7 better matches the DNA end. Germline V lookup: CDR1 SGHTA, CDR2 FQGTGA. There are 17 residues in the CDR3. The CDR3 bases are TGTGCCAGCAGTTGTTCCCATTTGCGGGGGACTGCCTACGAGCAGTACTTC. Translating it yields CASSCSHLRGTAYEQYF.

The chain is built from TRBV5-1 and TRBJ2-7; 10 bases line up with TRBD1. Trimming removed 3 bases from V and 6 bases from J; junction bases left unmatched: 6. CDR1 SGHRS and CDR2 YFSETQ come from the germline V gene. There are 14 residues in the CDR3. The chain's CDR3 is CASSSGTGAVEQYF. In nucleotides, the CDR3 is TGCGCCAGCAGCTCCGGGACAGGGGCGGTCGAGCAGTACTTC.

V usage is TRBV5-1 and J usage is TRBJ1-1; a weak D match, TRBD1 (5 bases). Germline values: CDR1 SGHRS, CDR2 YFSETQ. The CDR3 has 15 residues. V dropped 0 bases and J dropped 2 bases, with 11 bases sitting between them. The CDR3 DNA sequence: TGCGCCAGCAGCTTGGGGCAGGGATTAAACACTGAAGCTTTCTTT. Translation: CASSLGQGLNTEAFF. The whole variable domain, remainder taken from reference TRBV5-1 and TRBJ1-1, is KAGVTQTPRYLIKTRGQQVTLSCSPISGHRSVSWYQQTPGQGLQFLFEYFSETQRNKGNFPGRFSGRQFSNSRSEMNVSTLELGDSALYLCASSLGQGLNTEAFFGQGTRLTVV.

This clone was detected only once. V is TRBV7-2 and J is TRBJ1-4; tentative D call: TRBD1 (5 bases). V was trimmed by 1 base and J by 3 bases, leaving 12 bases between them. The germline V gene encodes CDR1 SGHTA and CDR2 FQGNSA. The CDR3 sequence is 16 residues long. The CDR3 here is CASSLGQGYPNEKLFF. CDR3 in DNA: TGTGCCAGCAGCTTAGGGCAGGGTTACCCTAATGAAAAACTGTTTTTT.

This clone came up once. As DNA, the CDR3 is TGCGCCAGCGCCGACAGGGCCTACAATGAGCAGTTCTTC. It is translated as CASADRAYNEQFF. This chain links TRBV5-1 with TRBJ2-1, with TRBD1 matching over 7 bases. CDR1 and CDR2 (germline): SGHRS, YFSETQ. The CDR3 consists of 13 residues. V shed 7 bases and J 2 bases; nucleotides not matched to a gene: 3.

The chain couples TRBV2 to TRBJ1-1; D is uncertain. This CDR3 has 14 residues. Germline V gene data show CDR1 as SNHLY and CDR2 as FYNNEI. V dropped 7 bases and J dropped 0 bases, with 12 bases sitting between them. DNA for the CDR3: TGTGCCAGCACCCACGGGGAGATGAACACTGAAGCTTTCTTT. It yields the protein CASTHGEMNTEAFF.

J is TRBJ2-1 and V is TRBV9, with D possibly TRBD2 on 6 matching bases. The V gene's germline CDR1 is SGDLS and CDR2 YYNGEE. The ends were cut back, 0 bases at V and 10 bases at J, with 14 bases in the middle. This CDR3 has 14 amino acids. The CDR3 loop reads CASSVVAGLGEQFF. For the CDR3, the DNA is TGTGCCAGCAGCGTAGTGGCGGGGCTAGGGGAGCAGTTCTTC.

The rearrangement uses TRBV7-9 and TRBJ2-1; D call uncertain. This CDR3 has 15 amino acids. Trimming took 2 bases from V and 10 from J, leaving 18 bases between them. Per germline, CDR1 SEHNR and CDR2 FQNEAQ (reference sequence). CDR3 protein: CASSLTAGMVTEQFF. As DNA, the CDR3 is TGTGCCAGCAGCTTAACCGCAGGAATGGTGACGGAGCAGTTCTTC.

CDR3 bases: TGTGCCAGCAGCTTAGTTTGGACAGGGGGCCTTCTAAACTATGGCTACACCTTC. Translation gives CASSLVWTGGLLNYGYTF. This rearrangement joins TRBV7-8 to TRBJ1-2; 11 bases map to TRBD1. V dropped 1 base and J dropped 2; count of bases not matched to a gene: 9. The germline V gene has CDR1 SGHVS and CDR2 FQNEAQ. This CDR3 has 18 residues.

This clone was observed once. V and J are TRBV6-6 and TRBJ1-2; TRBD1 is a possible D gene (6 bases). V lost 4 bases and J 5 bases, leaving 14 bases between the germline ends. The length of the CDR3 is 14 residues. Germline CDR1 and CDR2: MNHNY and SVGAGI (reference sequence). The CDR3 here is CASSSMDSSYGYTF. In DNA form, the CDR3 reads TGTGCCAGCAGTTCAATGGACAGCTCGTATGGCTACACCTTC.